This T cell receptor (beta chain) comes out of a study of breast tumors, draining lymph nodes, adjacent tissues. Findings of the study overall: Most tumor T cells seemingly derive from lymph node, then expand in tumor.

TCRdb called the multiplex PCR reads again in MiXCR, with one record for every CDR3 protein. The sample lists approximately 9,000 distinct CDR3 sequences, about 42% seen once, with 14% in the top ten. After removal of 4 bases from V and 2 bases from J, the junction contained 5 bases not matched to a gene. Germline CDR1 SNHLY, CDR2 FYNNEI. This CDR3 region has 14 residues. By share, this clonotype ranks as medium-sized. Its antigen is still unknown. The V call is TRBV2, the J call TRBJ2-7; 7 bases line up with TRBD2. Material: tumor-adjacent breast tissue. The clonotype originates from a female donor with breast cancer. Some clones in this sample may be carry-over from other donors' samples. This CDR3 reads CASSALAVTYEQYF. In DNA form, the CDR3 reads TGTGCCAGCAGTGCCCTAGCGGTAACCTACGAGCAGTACTTC.